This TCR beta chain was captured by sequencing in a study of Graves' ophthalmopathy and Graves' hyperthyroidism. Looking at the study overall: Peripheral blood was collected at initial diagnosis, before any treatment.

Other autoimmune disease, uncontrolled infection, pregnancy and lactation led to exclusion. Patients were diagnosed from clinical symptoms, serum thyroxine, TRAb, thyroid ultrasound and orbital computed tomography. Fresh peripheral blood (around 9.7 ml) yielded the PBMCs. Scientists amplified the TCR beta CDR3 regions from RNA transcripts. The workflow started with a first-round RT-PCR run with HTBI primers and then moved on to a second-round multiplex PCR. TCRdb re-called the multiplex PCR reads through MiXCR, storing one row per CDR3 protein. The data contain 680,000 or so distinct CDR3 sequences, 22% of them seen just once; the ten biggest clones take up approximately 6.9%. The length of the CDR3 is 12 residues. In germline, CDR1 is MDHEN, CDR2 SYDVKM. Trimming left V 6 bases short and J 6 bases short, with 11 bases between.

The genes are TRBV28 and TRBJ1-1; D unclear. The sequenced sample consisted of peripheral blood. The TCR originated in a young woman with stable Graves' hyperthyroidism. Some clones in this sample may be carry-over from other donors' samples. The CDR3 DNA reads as TGTGCCAGCAGCCATTCCCGAGCTGAAGCTTTCTTT. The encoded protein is CASSHSRAEAFF.